A selection of T cell receptor beta chains follows, all from one sample in a study of cytomegalovirus exposure and HLA in healthy donors. Profiling relied on immunoSEQ multiplex PCR, and the TCRdb table lists in-frame clones only, not all of them. Of 200,000 or so clones in the sample, roughly 85% were seen once. The sequencing sample was made of PBMCs. These receptors were obtained from a man aged 18 to 30 in good health and CMV-seronegative. Each CDR3 is given with its conserved first and last residue. D genes are given only for firm matches. Clone size is shown for a subset of rows, as once, few, many or a class of expanded clone.

size,J,length,V,D,CDR3,DNA
.,TRBJ2-5,13,TRBV7-2,.,CASSPTRQETQYF,TGTGCCAGCAGCCCGACTAGACAAGAGACCCAGTACTTC
.,TRBJ2-2,14,TRBV27,TRBD1,CASSWGQGAGELFF,TGTGCCAGCAGTTGGGGACAGGGGGCCGGGGAGCTGTTTTTT
.,TRBJ2-5,14,TRBV7-3,.,CASSLSVDQETQYF,TGTGCCAGCAGCTTAAGTGTAGACCAAGAGACCCAGTACTTC
.,TRBJ2-3,14,TRBV7-9,.,CASSLAAREDTQYF,TGTGCCAGCAGCTTAGCGGCGAGGGAGGATACGCAGTATTTT
.,TRBJ1-1,15,TRBV5-1,TRBD1,CASSARTGMNTEAFF,TGCGCCAGCAGCGCCCGGACAGGGATGAACACTGAAGCTTTCTTT
.,TRBJ1-5,13,TRBV2,TRBD1,CASSTGEAQPQHF,TGTGCCAGCAGTACAGGGGAAGCCCAGCCCCAGCATTTT
once,TRBJ2-7,17,TRBV5-6,.,CASSLQGTGRISYEQYF,TGTGCCAGCAGCTTACAGGGTACAGGACGGATTTCCTACGAGCAGTACTTC
once,TRBJ2-7,16,TRBV25-1,.,CASSESRHMGDYEQYF,TGTGCCAGCAGTGAATCAAGGCATATGGGGGACTACGAGCAGTACTTC
.,TRBJ2-5,14,TRBV7-9,TRBD1,CASSSGQPQETQYF,TGTGCCAGCAGCTCGGGACAGCCGCAAGAGACCCAGTACTTC
once,TRBJ2-4,15,TRBV6-6,.,CASSRPTDRLNIQYF,TGTGCCAGCAGCCGCCCCACGGACAGACTCAACATTCAGTACTTC
.,TRBJ1-6,15,TRBV7-9,TRBD1,CASSVGTGGNSPLHF,TGTGCCAGCAGCGTCGGGACAGGGGGAAATTCACCCCTCCACTTT
few,TRBJ1-6,18,TRBV4-2,.,CASSQEIGGASYNSPLHF,TGTGCCAGCAGCCAAGAAATCGGGGGGGCTTCCTATAATTCACCCCTCCACTTT
.,TRBJ2-1,18,TRBV27,TRBD2,CASSLVGTSGSLYNEQFF,TGTGCCAGCAGTTTAGTCGGGACTAGCGGGAGTCTCTACAATGAGCAGTTCTTC
.,TRBJ1-1,15,TRBV4-1,.,CASSQAGGLITEAFF,TGCGCCAGCAGCCAAGCTGGGGGGTTGATCACTGAAGCTTTCTTT
.,TRBJ1-5,13,TRBV28,.,CASGQGLNRPQHF,TGTGCCAGCGGGCAGGGCTTGAATCGGCCCCAGCATTTT
few,TRBJ2-3,12,TRBV7-2,TRBD2,CASSSSGGGQYF,TGTGCCAGCAGCTCGAGCGGGGGGGGGCAGTATTTT
.,TRBJ1-1,14,TRBV30,.,CAWENGDLRPEAFF,TGTGCCTGGGAGAATGGGGACTTGCGGCCAGAAGCTTTCTTT
few,TRBJ1-5,16,TRBV28,.,CASSLVLTGANQPQHF,TGTGCCAGCAGCCTAGTTCTGACAGGCGCTAATCAGCCCCAGCATTTT
few,TRBJ1-1,14,TRBV5-1,.,CASSPPGLPREAFF,TGCGCCAGCAGCCCTCCGGGACTCCCGAGGGAAGCTTTCTTT
.,TRBJ1-1,15,TRBV5-4,.,CASSPSYTVNTEAFF,TGTGCCAGCAGCCCCTCCTATACAGTGAACACTGAAGCTTTCTTT
.,TRBJ2-6,14,TRBV11-2,.,CASGPGSGANVLTF,TGTGCCAGCGGCCCCGGGAGCGGGGCCAACGTCCTGACTTTC
.,TRBJ2-5,16,TRBV5-6,TRBD2,CASSLTGREEQETQYF,TGTGCCAGCAGCTTGACGGGGCGGGAGGAACAAGAGACCCAGTACTTC
once,TRBJ2-7,15,TRBV7-9,.,CASSLKGTVSYEQYF,TGTGCCAGCAGCTTAAAGGGGACTGTATCCTACGAGCAGTACTTC
.,TRBJ2-1,15,TRBV7-9,TRBD2,CASGTSGSSYNEQFF,TGTGCCAGCGGTACTAGCGGGAGCTCCTACAATGAGCAGTTCTTC
.,TRBJ1-5,14,TRBV27,.,CASSQQGNGQPQHF,TGTGCCAGCAGTCAACAGGGTAACGGTCAGCCCCAGCATTTT
.,TRBJ2-4,19,TRBV10-2,TRBD2,CASSLRTSEKLVAKNIQYF,TGCGCCAGCAGTCTACGGACTAGCGAAAAGCTTGTAGCCAAAAACATTCAGTACTTC
.,TRBJ2-1,14,TRBV2,TRBD2,CASKSASGYNEQFF,TGTGCCAGCAAGTCGGCTAGCGGCTACAATGAGCAGTTCTTC
.,TRBJ2-1,17,TRBV9,.,CASSTPLRTGTRNEQFF,TGTGCCAGCAGCACACCATTGCGTACCGGGACACGAAATGAGCAGTTCTTC
.,TRBJ2-5,14,TRBV7-9,.,CASSLVGGSETQYF,TGTGCCAGCAGCTTAGTTGGTGGGAGCGAGACCCAGTACTTC
.,TRBJ2-7,15,TRBV6-5,.,CASSYGHISVYEQYF,TGTGCCAGCAGTTACGGACACATCTCTGTGTACGAGCAGTACTTC
.,TRBJ2-5,14,TRBV19,TRBD2,CASTQRGVGETQYF,TGTGCCAGTACTCAGCGGGGCGTAGGGGAGACCCAGTACTTC
.,TRBJ2-3,16,TRBV6-4,TRBD2,CASRGGARGNPDTQYF,TGTGCCAGCCGGGGGGGGGCCCGGGGGAACCCAGATACGCAGTATTTT
once,TRBJ2-3,14,TRBV18,.,CASSPRQSTDTQYF,TGTGCCAGCTCACCTAGACAATCCACAGATACGCAGTATTTT
.,TRBJ1-1,15,TRBV18,TRBD1,CASSPPAGGGTEAFF,TGTGCCAGCTCACCACCGGCAGGGGGCGGCACTGAAGCTTTCTTT
.,TRBJ1-2,14,TRBV30,.,CAWSVNRINYGYTF,TGTGCCTGGAGTGTAAACAGGATTAACTATGGCTACACCTTC
.,TRBJ1-2,13,TRBV25-1,TRBD1,CASSPHGTGFSTF,TGTGCCAGCAGTCCTCATGGGACAGGTTTCTCCACCTTC
once,TRBJ2-1,19,TRBV11-2,.,CASSLTHQGGGSSYNEQFF,TGTGCCAGCAGCTTAACCCACCAGGGGGGCGGAAGCTCCTACAATGAGCAGTTCTTC
once,TRBJ2-7,15,TRBV11-2,TRBD1,CASSWTGTGLYEQYF,TGTGCCAGCAGCTGGACCGGGACAGGGCTTTACGAGCAGTACTTC
.,TRBJ1-6,16,TRBV7-2,.,CASSLSPAVHNSPLHF,TGTGCCAGCAGCTTATCCCCTGCGGTCCATAATTCACCCCTCCACTTT
.,TRBJ2-7,14,TRBV7-9,TRBD2,CASSSPSGTYEQYF,TGTGCCAGCAGCTCGCCTAGCGGGACCTACGAGCAGTACTTC
once,TRBJ1-2,12,TRBV13,.,CASSEGYNGYTF,TGTGCCAGCAGCGAGGGTTATAATGGCTACACCTTC
.,TRBJ2-3,17,TRBV13,TRBD2,CASSLAPGLATTDTQYF,TGTGCCAGCAGCTTAGCGCCGGGACTAGCGACGACAGATACGCAGTATTTT
.,TRBJ1-1,15,TRBV11-2,TRBD1,CASSLSTGATTEAFF,TGTGCCAGCAGCTTATCTACAGGGGCGACGACTGAAGCTTTCTTT
.,TRBJ1-5,15,TRBV4-3,TRBD1,CASSLSIGGSQPQHF,TGCGCCAGCAGCCTCTCCATAGGGGGCAGTCAGCCCCAGCATTTT
.,TRBJ1-2,15,TRBV7-2,TRBD1,CASSPPDRDFNGYTF,TGTGCCAGCAGCCCCCCGGACAGGGATTTTAATGGCTACACCTTC
.,TRBJ2-3,17,TRBV27,TRBD2,CASSITGAGGYTDTQYF,TGTGCCAGCAGCATAACCGGAGCGGGGGGATATACAGATACGCAGTATTTT
.,TRBJ2-2,16,TRBV9,.,CASSVVGGIGTGELFF,TGTGCCAGCAGCGTAGTCGGGGGAATTGGGACCGGGGAGCTGTTTTTT